The clone carrying this T cell receptor (beta chain) was recorded many times. Via MiXCR, TCRdb re-called the RACE reads, giving one row per CDR3 protein. The sample lists around 380,000 distinct CDR3 sequences; about 4.4% were seen once. Trimming removed 6 bases from V and 1 base from J; junction bases left unmatched: 4. Germline V gives CDR1 ENHRY, CDR2 SYGVKD. This CDR3 is built from 15 residues. This sample stems from a study of human T cells and chemical hapten exposure. The time point is: patch test 1, 2 weeks after DPC sensitization. Treatment: therapeutic diphenylcyclopropenone sensitization with weekly scalp DPC.

The receptor comes from a woman in her forties or fifties with alopecia areata. Some clones in this sample may be carry-over from other donors' samples. The V call is TRBV10-3, the J call TRBJ2-3; 10 nucleotides line up with TRBD2. The material sequenced was whole blood, taken in connection with sensitization to the hapten diphenylcyclopropenone (DPC). CDR3: CAISVLAGGTDTQYF. CDR3 nucleotide sequence: TGTGCCATCAGCGTGCTAGCGGGGGGCACAGATACGCAGTATTTT.